Sequencing of this T cell receptor (beta chain) was carried out in a study of T cell repertoires in cytomegalovirus infection. Study-wide context: Through public TCR beta signatures, both CMV infection and matching HLA type were indicated.

The trim removed 3 bases at V and 1 base at J, leaving 4 bases unmatched. Looked up from germline, CDR1 is KGHSH and CDR2 is LQKENI. The CDR3 runs to 17 residues. This clonotype was counted many times. The antigen remains undetermined. Whole-study findings and limits: Cumulative public TCR beta family frequency identified CMV carriers with the relevant HLA. In two of eight donors, the top clonotype was HLA-C-restricted CMV-specific.

TCRdb reprocessed the reads with MiXCR, giving one entry per CDR3 protein. This sample has approximately 180,000 distinct CDR3 sequences, with about a tenth found just once. The source of this sequence is a human donor in good health (CMV status not recorded). Some clones in this sample may be carry-over from other donors' samples. The material sequenced was PBMCs. The V call is TRBV18, the J call TRBJ2-2, with 11 bases lining up with TRBD2. Here the CDR3 reads CASSPSSGRENTGELFF. CDR3 bases: TGTGCCAGCTCACCGAGTAGCGGGAGGGAGAACACCGGGGAGCTGTTTTTT.